This is a list of T cell receptor beta chains from one sample in a study of T cell responses to AZD1222 COVID-19 vaccine. The data were produced by immunoSEQ multiplex PCR, yet TCRdb's version contains in-frame clones alone and is incomplete. This table holds 60,000 to 75,000 clones, around nine tenths found once. This sample comprised peripheral blood, obtained on day 0 of AZD1222 vaccination. These receptors all come from an adult in good health. CDR3s include the opening cysteine and the closing phenylalanine or tryptophan. Each record gives: D gene, clone size, J gene, V gene, CDR3 DNA, CDR3 protein. The D gene is left open where the match is weak. Expanded clones are given a class, and other clones once, few, many or no size at all.

TRBD2 | . | TRBJ2-2 | TRBV9 | TGTGCCAGCAGTTTAGCGGGGGGACCCGGGGAGCTGTTTTTT | CASSLAGGPGELFF
. | . | TRBJ1-3 | TRBV6-1 | TGTGCCAGCAGTGAAGCGCTCTGGGCCTCCTCTGGAAACACCATATATTTT | CASSEALWASSGNTIYF
TRBD2 | . | TRBJ2-3 | TRBV4-2 | TGTGCCAGCAGCCAAGATCGGGGGGGCCTGTATACGCAGTATTTT | CASSQDRGGLYTQYF
. | . | TRBJ1-6 | TRBV18 | TGTGCCAGCTCACCCGCGCGAACCGATTCACCCCTCCACTTT | CASSPARTDSPLHF
TRBD1 | . | TRBJ2-7 | TRBV20-1 | TGCAGTGCTAGTGACAGGGGGAGGGAGCAGTACTTC | CSASDRGREQYF
. | . | TRBJ1-4 | TRBV19 | . | CASTSGPGLNEKLFF
. | . | TRBJ2-2 | TRBV7-3 | TGTGCCAGCAGCTTAATTGCGGGGGCGTTTTCCGGGGAGCTGTTTTTT | CASSLIAGAFSGELFF
. | . | TRBJ2-3 | TRBV21-1 | . | CASSKVGQGADTQYF
TRBD1 | . | TRBJ1-4 | TRBV4-1 | TGCGCCAGCAGCCAAGATCGAGAACAGGGGCAGATAAAACTGTTTTTT | CASSQDREQGQIKLFF
. | . | TRBJ1-2 | TRBV19 | TGTGCCAGTAGTATCGGCAGTGCCCCTCTTGGCTACACCTTC | CASSIGSAPLGYTF
TRBD1 | few | TRBJ1-1 | TRBV5-4 | TGTGCCAGCAGCAATGGGGGAAACAGGGGCAGGACTGAAGCTTTCTTT | CASSNGGNRGRTEAFF
TRBD1 | . | TRBJ1-1 | TRBV10-3 | TGTGCCGCCAGGACAGGGGGAACGTCTGAAGCTTTCTTT | CAARTGGTSEAFF
. | . | TRBJ1-1 | TRBV6-1 | TGTGCCAGCAGTGAAGCAATGAAGGGGTTGGGCACTGAAGCTTTCTTT | CASSEAMKGLGTEAFF
. | . | TRBJ1-2 | TRBV19 | TGTGCCAGTAGTGTGGGATTAGACTATGGCTACACCTTC | CASSVGLDYGYTF
. | . | TRBJ1-2 | TRBV16 | TGTGCCAGCAGCCTACCGAGGACCAGGTATGGCTACACCTTC | CASSLPRTRYGYTF